Listed below are T cell receptor beta chains from one sample, sequenced in a study of identifying expanded T cells in peripheral blood. Clones were sequenced by immunoSEQ multiplex PCR, and TCRdb holds only the in-frame ones, with some missing. This table holds tens of thousands of clones, over 75% found once. The material sequenced was blood. The receptors shown here come from a person aged 18 to 69 in good health. Both conserved end residues are part of each CDR3. The order of the fields is J gene, V gene, clone size, D gene, CDR3 DNA, CDR3 protein. D genes are given only for firm matches. The listing skips clone size in some rows; elsewhere it reads once, few, many or a size class.

j_call: TRBJ1-5; v_call: TRBV7-8; clone_size: -; d_call: -; cdr3_nt: TGTGCCAGCAGCTCCAGGAGGGGCCCCAATCAGCCCCAGCATTTT; cdr3_aa: CASSSRRGPNQPQHF
j_call: TRBJ2-1; v_call: TRBV12-5; clone_size: once; d_call: -; cdr3_nt: TGTGCTAGTGGTCTCACAGGAGAGCAGTTCTTC; cdr3_aa: CASGLTGEQFF
j_call: TRBJ1-1; v_call: TRBV29-1; clone_size: -; d_call: -; cdr3_nt: TGCAGCGTTGACAAGGGGAGGAACACTGAAGCTTTCTTT; cdr3_aa: CSVDKGRNTEAFF
j_call: TRBJ1-6; v_call: TRBV7-9; clone_size: -; d_call: -; cdr3_nt: TGTGCCAGCAGCTTAGATGATTCACCCCTCCACTTT; cdr3_aa: CASSLDDSPLHF
j_call: TRBJ2-1; v_call: TRBV2; clone_size: few; d_call: -; cdr3_nt: TGTGCCACCCGACAGGAGTACAATGAGCAGTTCTTC; cdr3_aa: CATRQEYNEQFF
j_call: TRBJ2-1; v_call: TRBV7-3; clone_size: once; d_call: -; cdr3_nt: TGTGCCAGCAGCTTCGGACAGAGCTCCTACAATGAGCAGTTCTTC; cdr3_aa: CASSFGQSSYNEQFF
j_call: TRBJ2-3; v_call: TRBV30; clone_size: few; d_call: TRBD1; cdr3_nt: TGTGCCTGGGACAGGGGAAGCACAGATACGCAGTATTTT; cdr3_aa: CAWDRGSTDTQYF
j_call: TRBJ1-1; v_call: TRBV5-1; clone_size: once; d_call: TRBD1; cdr3_nt: TGCGCCAGCAGCGCACAGGGGGCTCTCACTGAAGCTTTCTTT; cdr3_aa: CASSAQGALTEAFF
j_call: TRBJ2-7; v_call: TRBV5-1; clone_size: -; d_call: TRBD1; cdr3_nt: TGCGCCAGCAGCCCCGACGGACAGGCCTACGAGCAGTACTTC; cdr3_aa: CASSPDGQAYEQYF
j_call: TRBJ1-1; v_call: TRBV18; clone_size: -; d_call: -; cdr3_nt: TGTGCCAGCTCACCCAGTGGGTCCACTGAAGCTTTCTTT; cdr3_aa: CASSPSGSTEAFF
j_call: TRBJ1-3; v_call: TRBV2; clone_size: -; d_call: -; cdr3_nt: TGTGCCAGCAGTGGATGGAGGGCGGCAGGGTCTGGAAACACCATATATTTT; cdr3_aa: CASSGWRAAGSGNTIYF
j_call: TRBJ1-2; v_call: TRBV30; clone_size: -; d_call: -; cdr3_nt: TGTGCCTGGACCCAGGAGAGCTATGGCTACACCTTC; cdr3_aa: CAWTQESYGYTF
j_call: TRBJ1-5; v_call: TRBV6-6; clone_size: -; d_call: -; cdr3_nt: TGTGCCAGCAGTTCAGGGTTAAGTCAGCCCCAGCATTTT; cdr3_aa: CASSSGLSQPQHF
j_call: TRBJ2-3; v_call: TRBV11-2; clone_size: -; d_call: -; cdr3_nt: TGTGCCAGCAGCTTAGTTGGAAGCGGCTCTAGGGGTACGCAGTATTTT; cdr3_aa: CASSLVGSGSRGTQYF
j_call: TRBJ1-1; v_call: TRBV5-1; clone_size: -; d_call: TRBD1; cdr3_nt: TGCGCCAGCAGCGTAGGACAGGGGCTATTGAACACTGAAGCTTTCTTT; cdr3_aa: CASSVGQGLLNTEAFF
j_call: TRBJ2-7; v_call: TRBV10-3; clone_size: -; d_call: TRBD2; cdr3_nt: TGTGCCATCAGTGAAGTGGGGACTAGCGGGGTGTACGAGCAGTACTTC; cdr3_aa: CAISEVGTSGVYEQYF
j_call: TRBJ1-6; v_call: TRBV18; clone_size: -; d_call: -; cdr3_nt: TGTGCCAGCTCGAGTCGGACAAACGATAATTCACCCCTCCACTTT; cdr3_aa: CASSSRTNDNSPLHF
j_call: TRBJ1-1; v_call: TRBV7-9; clone_size: -; d_call: -; cdr3_nt: TGTGCCAGCAGCCCAACGACACTGAACACTGAAGCTTTCTTT; cdr3_aa: CASSPTTLNTEAFF
j_call: TRBJ1-3; v_call: TRBV5-1; clone_size: -; d_call: -; cdr3_nt: TGCGCCAGCAGCTTGGCAGACCGGGTCTCTGGAAACACCATATATTTT; cdr3_aa: CASSLADRVSGNTIYF
j_call: TRBJ1-2; v_call: TRBV5-1; clone_size: -; d_call: -; cdr3_nt: TGCGCCAGCAGCTTGGACCCCAGTAGCTACTATGGCTACACCTTC; cdr3_aa: CASSLDPSSYYGYTF
j_call: TRBJ1-1; v_call: TRBV30; clone_size: -; d_call: -; cdr3_nt: TGTGCCGAGCACCGAGGGCAGCGGAACACTGAAGCTTTCTTT; cdr3_aa: CAEHRGQRNTEAFF
j_call: TRBJ2-3; v_call: TRBV9; clone_size: -; d_call: TRBD2; cdr3_nt: TGTGCCAGCAGCGTCGCCACTAGCGGGGTAACAGATACGCAGTATTTT; cdr3_aa: CASSVATSGVTDTQYF
j_call: TRBJ2-3; v_call: TRBV25-1; clone_size: -; d_call: TRBD2; cdr3_nt: TGTGCCAGCAGGACTAGCGGGGGAGATACGCAGTATTTT; cdr3_aa: CASRTSGGDTQYF
j_call: TRBJ2-1; v_call: TRBV29-1; clone_size: -; d_call: -; cdr3_nt: TGCAGCGGTGTCCGGGGTCACAATGAGCAGTTCTTC; cdr3_aa: CSGVRGHNEQFF
j_call: TRBJ1-1; v_call: TRBV5-4; clone_size: -; d_call: -; cdr3_nt: TGTGCCAGCAGCTTGTTTGGGGGGAACACTGAAGCTTTCTTT; cdr3_aa: CASSLFGGNTEAFF